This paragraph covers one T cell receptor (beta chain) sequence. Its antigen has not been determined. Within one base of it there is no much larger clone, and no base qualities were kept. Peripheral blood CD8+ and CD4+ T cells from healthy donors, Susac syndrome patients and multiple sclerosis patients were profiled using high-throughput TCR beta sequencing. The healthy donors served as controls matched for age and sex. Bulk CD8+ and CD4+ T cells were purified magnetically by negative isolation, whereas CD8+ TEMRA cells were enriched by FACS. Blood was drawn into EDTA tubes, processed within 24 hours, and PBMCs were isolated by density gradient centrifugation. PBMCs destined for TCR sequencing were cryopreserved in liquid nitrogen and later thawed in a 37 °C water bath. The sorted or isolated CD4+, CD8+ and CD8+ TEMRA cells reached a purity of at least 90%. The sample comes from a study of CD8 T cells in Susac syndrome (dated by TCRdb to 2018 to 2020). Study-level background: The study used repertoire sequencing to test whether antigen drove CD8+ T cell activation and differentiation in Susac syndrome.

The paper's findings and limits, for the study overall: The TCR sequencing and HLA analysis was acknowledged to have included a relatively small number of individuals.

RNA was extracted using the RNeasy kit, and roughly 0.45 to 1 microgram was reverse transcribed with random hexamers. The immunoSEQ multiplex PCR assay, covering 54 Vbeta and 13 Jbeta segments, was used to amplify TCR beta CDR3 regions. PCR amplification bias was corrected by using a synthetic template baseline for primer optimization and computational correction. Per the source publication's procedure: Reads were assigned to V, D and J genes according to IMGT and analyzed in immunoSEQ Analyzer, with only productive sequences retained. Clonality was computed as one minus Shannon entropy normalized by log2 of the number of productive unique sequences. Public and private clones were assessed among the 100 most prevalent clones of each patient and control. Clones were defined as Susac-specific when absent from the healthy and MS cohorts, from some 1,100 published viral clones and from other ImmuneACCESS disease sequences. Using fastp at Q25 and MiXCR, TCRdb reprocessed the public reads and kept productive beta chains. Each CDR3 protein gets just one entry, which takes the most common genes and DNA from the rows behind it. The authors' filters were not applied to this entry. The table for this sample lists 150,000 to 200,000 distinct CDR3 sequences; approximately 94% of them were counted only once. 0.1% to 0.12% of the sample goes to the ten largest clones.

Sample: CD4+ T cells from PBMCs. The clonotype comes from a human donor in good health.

CDR3 protein: CASSLDGGWSSYGYTF. The nucleotide sequence reads as follows: TGCGCCAGCAGCTTGGATGGGGGATGGTCCAGCTATGGCTACACCTTC. The sequence joins TRBV5-1 to TRBJ1-2, and possibly TRBD1, on 5 matching bases. CDR1 and CDR2 are drawn from the germline V gene: SGHRS, YFSETQ. V was cut back by 0 bases and J by 4 bases, leaving a gap of 16 bases between them. The CDR3 measures 16 amino acids from cysteine to phenylalanine. Just CDR3 DNA is preserved here, 48 bases in frame from base 1.